Listed below are T cell receptor beta chains from one sample, sequenced in a study of blood T cell repertoires in COVID-19. Produced via immunoSEQ multiplex PCR; TCRdb's table is partial and in-frame only. The profile shows some 150,000 clones, 80% to 85% of them singletons. Sequenced material: peripheral blood. The receptors originated from a human donor with acute or convalescent COVID-19. The donor label of this sample is uncertain. Each CDR3 is given with its conserved first and last residue. A D gene is named only where the DNA matches it firmly. The size of a clone is reported for some rows only, either as once, few or many, or as a class for expanded clones.

v_call	j_call	clone_size	d_call	cdr3_nt	cdr3_aa
TRBV6-1	TRBJ1-2	NA	NA	TGTGCCAGCAGTGATGGAGGACAGTCCTATGGCTACACCTTC	CASSDGGQSYGYTF
TRBV2	TRBJ2-1	NA	NA	TGTGCCAGCAGTGAAGCGCTTCAGGAGCGGGAGCAGTTCTTC	CASSEALQEREQFF
TRBV5-1	TRBJ1-5	NA	NA	TGCGCTCCAGGGCGCCTCAATCAGCCCCAGCATTTT	CAPGRLNQPQHF
TRBV11-2	TRBJ2-1	few	NA	TGTGCCAGCAGTCCTCAGGGTTATGAGCAGTTCTTC	CASSPQGYEQFF
TRBV6-5	TRBJ1-1	few	NA	TGTGCCAGCACCCAGGGTACCGAAGCTTTCTTT	CASTQGTEAFF
TRBV6-5	TRBJ2-2	once	TRBD1	TGTGCCAGCAGGGGACAGTTAAACACCGGGGAGCTGTTTTTT	CASRGQLNTGELFF
TRBV6-5	TRBJ1-5	NA	TRBD1	TGTGCCAGCAGCGATACAGGGGGAAGACAGCCCCAGCATTTT	CASSDTGGRQPQHF
TRBV27	TRBJ2-7	NA	NA	TGTGCCAGCAGCCCCTCGAGACAGGCAATTCCACGGCAGTACTTC	CASSPSRQAIPRQYF
TRBV30	TRBJ2-5	once	TRBD1	TGTGCCTGGAGTCCCCGACAGGGACACCAAGAGACCCAGTACTTC	CAWSPRQGHQETQYF
TRBV25-1	TRBJ2-7	NA	NA	TGTGCCAGCAGTGAGGGTGGACTGGTTGGCCTCTACGAGCAGTACTTC	CASSEGGLVGLYEQYF
TRBV7-9	TRBJ2-3	NA	NA	TGTGCCAGCAGTCGGACTGGGGATACGCAGTATTTT	CASSRTGDTQYF
TRBV28	TRBJ2-7	NA	NA	TGTGCCTGTGATGGGGGCCCTGGCAGAGAGCAGTACTTC	CACDGGPGREQYF
TRBV18	TRBJ2-5	NA	NA	TGTGCCAGCTCACAGCAAGGGGGGGTCTACCAAGAGACCCAGTACTTC	CASSQQGGVYQETQYF
TRBV5-1	TRBJ2-7	NA	TRBD1	TGCGCCAGCAGCTTGGGGGACAGGGGACTTACCTACGAGCAGTACTTC	CASSLGDRGLTYEQYF
TRBV19	TRBJ2-2	NA	NA	TGTGCCAGTAGTGCCAACAGGGATGGGAACACCGGGGAGCTGTTTTTT	CASSANRDGNTGELFF
TRBV10-3	TRBJ2-2	NA	TRBD2	TGTGCCATCACCTCGGGGGGGGACACCGGGGAGCTGTTTTTT	CAITSGGDTGELFF
TRBV11-2	TRBJ1-2	few	NA	TGTGCCAGCAGCCCTGGGGGGGCCTATGGCTACACCTTC	CASSPGGAYGYTF
TRBV15	TRBJ1-1	once	TRBD1	TGTGCCACCAGCAGAGCGACAGGGTTGAACACTGAAGCTTTCTTT	CATSRATGLNTEAFF
TRBV19	TRBJ2-6	NA	NA	TGTGCCAGTAACCCTCTGGGGAGCGGGGCCAACGTCCTGACTTTC	CASNPLGSGANVLTF
TRBV11-3	TRBJ2-1	NA	NA	TGTGCCAGCAGCTTTGGAGACCCCGGTGGGGAGCAGTTCTTC	CASSFGDPGGEQFF
TRBV27	TRBJ1-5	NA	TRBD1	TGTGCCAGCAGCCGGGACAGGGATGTCAATGGCAATCAGCCCCAGCATTTT	CASSRDRDVNGNQPQHF
TRBV29-1	TRBJ1-5	NA	TRBD1	TGCAGCGCCGCAACCGGGACAGGGAGTAATCAGCCCCAGCATTTT	CSAATGTGSNQPQHF